Each of the 23 T cell receptor beta chains below was sequenced from the same sample in a study of CD8+ T cells in alopecia areata. Treatment: oral pan-JAK inhibitor, 5-10 mg twice daily. RNA extraction and reverse transcription yielded cDNA as sequencing template. Clones were read by immunoSEQ multiplex PCR, and TCRdb kept only the in-frame ones, dropping some. Here the sample spans 150,000 to 200,000 clones, around 60% being singletons. Here the sequenced sample was CD4+ T cells sorted from blood, taken at approximately week 50, from a patient treated with tofacitinib. These receptors originate from a human donor with alopecia areata.

This clone was detected once. The genes are TRBV7-6 and TRBJ2-5, with unresolved D. The CDR3 has 16 amino acids. Trimming cost V 1 base and J 5 bases, with 17 bases left between them. The germline CDR1 and CDR2 sequences are SGHVS and FNYEAQ. The CDR3 sequence: CASSLEEGYTMETQYF. In nucleotides, the CDR3 is TGTGCCAGCAGCTTAGAGGAAGGGTATACAATGGAGACCCAGTACTTC. Variable domain in full (rest from reference TRBV7-6 and TRBJ2-5): GAGVSQSPRYKVTKRGQDVALRCDPISGHVSLYWYRQALGQGPEFLTYFNYEAQQDKSGLPNDRFSAERPEGSISTLTIQRTEQRDSAMYRCASSLEEGYTMETQYFGPGTRLLVL.

The chain couples TRBV18 to TRBJ2-6; 11 nucleotides match TRBD1. CDR3 length: 16 amino acids. Losses at the gene ends were 3 bases for V and 2 bases for J; bases not matched to a gene: 0. CDR1 is KGHSH and CDR2 is LQKENI in the germline V gene. The CDR3 nucleotides are TGTGCCAGCTCACCGGGACAGGGGGCTGGGGCCAACGTCCTGACTTTC. It is translated as CASSPGQGAGANVLTF.

The V and J genes are TRBV30 and TRBJ1-2; D is uncertain. Germline V gene data show CDR1 as GTSNPN and CDR2 as SVGIG (reference sequence). Between the trimmed V and J ends, which lost 1 base and 3 bases, there was a span of 9 bases. The CDR3 covers 13 residues. The CDR3 loop is CAWSEDMYYGYTF. Here the CDR3 DNA reads TGTGCCTGGAGTGAAGACATGTACTATGGCTACACCTTC.

The rearrangement joins TRBV25-1 to TRBJ2-2; D not certain. The CDR3 is made up of 11 amino acids. Germline assignment: CDR1 MGHDK and CDR2 SYGVNS. The V end lost 2 bases, the J end lost 9 bases, and 4 bases lay between the germline ends. The CDR3 protein is CASSERRELFF. The CDR3 region has the DNA TGTGCCAGCAGTGAACGGAGGGAGCTGTTTTTT.

This sequence joins TRBV29-1 and TRBJ1-1; D not certain. The germline CDR1 and CDR2 sequences are SQVTM and ANQGSEA. The CDR3 sequence is 13 residues long. Between the trimmed V and J ends, which lost 1 base and 0 bases, there was a span of 6 bases. CDR3 in amino acids: CSVEVAVNTEAFF. For the CDR3, the DNA is TGCAGCGTTGAAGTCGCAGTGAACACTGAAGCTTTCTTT.

In this sample, this clone turned up a few times. This chain uses TRBV29-1 with TRBJ2-1; no clear D. With 6 bases removed from V and 6 bases from J, the gap between germline ends came to 12 bases. CDR1 and CDR2 (germline): SQVTM, ANQGSEA. This CDR3 has 12 amino acids. The CDR3 here is CSVEKVGNEQFF. CDR3 nucleotide sequence: TGCAGCGTGGAGAAGGTGGGCAATGAGCAGTTCTTC.

This clone was counted a few times. This chain joins TRBV4-3 and TRBJ2-2; D is perhaps TRBD1 (5 bases). This CDR3 comprises 14 residues. Germline V CDR1 and CDR2: LGHNA, YSLEER. V was pared by 4 bases and J by 1 base, with 7 bases between. CDR3 coding DNA: TGCGCCAGCAGCCCGACAGAGAACACCGGGGAGCTGTTTTTT. Encoded protein: CASSPTENTGELFF.

This clone was detected only a few times. The chain carries TRBV10-3 and TRBJ2-1; TRBD2 matches at 7 bases. Germline-derived CDR1 and CDR2 are ENHRY and SYGVKD. J lost 13 bases, V lost 1 base, and 10 bases had no gene match. CDR3 size: 14 residues. CDR3 sequence (DNA): TGTGCCATCAGTGAGTTGCCGGGCGGGGGATCCCAGTTCTTC. Amino acids: CAISELPGGGSQFF.

This clone was counted a few times. The chain is built from TRBV29-1 and TRBJ2-2, with 10 bases fitting TRBD1. The CDR3 totals 16 residues. The V gene end was trimmed by 5 bases and the J gene end by 4 bases; junction bases not matched to a gene: 10. The germline CDR1 and CDR2 sequences are SQVTM and ANQGSEA. Here the CDR3 reads CSVSLWTGGVTGELFF. The CDR3 bases are TGCAGCGTTTCGCTTTGGACAGGGGGAGTCACCGGGGAGCTGTTTTTT.

The sample holds a few counts of this clone. This CDR3 is CASSPWKDGELFF. The DNA of the CDR3 is TGTGCCAGCAGCCCCTGGAAGGACGGGGAGCTGTTTTTT. The V gene is TRBV7-2, the J gene TRBJ2-2, with D unresolved. The CDR3 is 13 residues long. Germline-derived CDR1 and CDR2 are SGHTA and FQGNSA. V lost 5 bases and J lost 7, with 11 bases in between.

The table lists this clone with a few counts. This sequence joins TRBV7-9 and TRBJ1-1; D possibly corresponds to TRBD1 (6 bases). Germline V gene lookup returns CDR1 SEHNR and CDR2 FQNEAQ (reference sequence). The CDR3 contains 16 residues. Trimming pared 5 bases from V and 5 bases from J, leaving 21 bases between. The CDR3 is CASSPQGDRGGTEAFF. CDR3 coding DNA: TGTGCCAGCAGCCCCCAGGGTGACAGAGGGGGGACTGAAGCTTTCTTT.

This rearrangement joins TRBV4-3 to TRBJ2-7; D possibly corresponds to TRBD1 (6 bases). Germline values: CDR1 LGHNA, CDR2 YSLEER. V lost 3 bases, J lost 3 bases, and 9 bases lay in between. This CDR3 region has 13 residues. The CDR3 is CASSQRDNYEQYF. CDR3 in DNA: TGCGCCAGCAGCCAGAGGGACAACTACGAGCAGTACTTC.

The V gene is TRBV5-1, the J gene TRBJ2-5, with D tentatively TRBD2 (7 bases). There are 14 residues in the CDR3. The germline CDR1 and CDR2 sequences are SGHRS and YFSETQ. V dropped 7 bases and J dropped 0 bases, with 13 bases sitting between them. The CDR3 DNA follows: TGCGCCAGCGGGGGGGCATCCGACCAAGAGACCCAGTACTTC. It codes for CASGGASDQETQYF.

The chain links TRBV9 to TRBJ2-5, with 8 bases identical to TRBD2. The CDR3 has 16 amino acids. Trimming removed 3 bases from V and 1 base from J; junction bases left unmatched: 8. The germline gives CDR1 SGDLS, CDR2 YYNGEE. CDR3 amino acids: CASSGRSGGAQETQYF. The CDR3 region has the DNA TGTGCCAGCAGCGGACGCTCGGGAGGGGCCCAAGAGACCCAGTACTTC.

This sequence joins TRBV29-1 and TRBJ1-2, with TRBD1 as a possible D gene (5 bases). CDR3 length equals 15 residues. The V gene lost 8 bases and the J gene lost 0 bases, with 19 bases spanning the gap. From germline, CDR1 is SQVTM and CDR2 ANQGSEA. The CDR3 reads CSLEPPGRPNYGYTF. The CDR3 DNA sequence: TGCAGCCTGGAGCCCCCGGGACGTCCTAACTATGGCTACACCTTC.

This clone has a count of ten or more. The V gene is TRBV6-5, the J gene TRBJ2-1; the D is unclear. The CDR3 is made up of 13 amino acids. Germline CDR1 and CDR2: MNHEY and SVGAGI. Trimming stripped 1 base from V and 6 bases from J, with 7 bases between. DNA for the CDR3: TGTGCCAGCAGTTACTTGAGTGGCAATGAGCAGTTCTTC. Amino acids: CASSYLSGNEQFF.

Comments on this clone: The sample carries other DNA sequences with the same CDR3. The chain joins TRBV6-1 to TRBJ1-5; no reliable D call. Germline CDR1 reads MNHNS; CDR2 reads SASEGT. Trimming removed 3 bases from V and 4 bases from J, with 1 base in between. The length of the CDR3 is 11 residues. CDR3 nucleotides: TGTGCCAGCAGTGAGAATCAGCCCCAGCATTTT. Translated, it gives CASSENQPQHF.

As concerns this clone: Other DNA sequences within the sample encode an identical CDR3. The V call is TRBV29-1, the J call TRBJ1-2, with D possibly TRBD1 on 5 matching bases. This CDR3 region has 10 residues. CDR1 SQVTM and CDR2 ANQGSEA come from the germline V gene. V dropped 5 bases and J dropped 8 bases, with 9 bases sitting between them. The chain's CDR3 is CSVSGDGYTF. The CDR3 nucleotides are TGCAGCGTTTCGGGGGACGGCTACACCTTC.

The chain joins TRBV5-1 to TRBJ2-1, with 8 bases identical to TRBD2. Losses at the gene ends were 0 bases for V and 7 bases for J; bases not matched to a gene: 6. Germline V gene data show CDR1 as SGHRS and CDR2 as YFSETQ. CDR3 length: 15 residues. CDR3 residues: CASSLVAGGRNEQFF. For the CDR3, the DNA is TGCGCCAGCAGCTTGGTTGCGGGGGGCCGGAATGAGCAGTTCTTC.

This clone has only a few counts. The chain links TRBV4-3 to TRBJ1-1; 7 bases are shared with TRBD1. The junction had 11 bases not matched to a gene; V was cut back by 3 bases and J by 10 bases. CDR1 LGHNA and CDR2 YSLEER come from the germline V gene. This CDR3 region has 14 residues. For the CDR3, the DNA is TGCGCCAGCAGCCATAGACAGGGTGAGGTAATAGCTTTCTTT. Residues: CASSHRQGEVIAFF.

This clone turned up a few times. The CDR3 here is CASSEGPSSGNTIYF. CDR3 bases: TGTGCCAGCAGTGAGGGACCGTCCTCTGGAAACACCATATATTTT. J is TRBJ1-3 and V is TRBV6-1, with D possibly matching TRBD1 (5 bases). CDR1 and CDR2 (germline): MNHNS, SASEGT. The CDR3 has 15 residues. Trimming removed 3 bases from V and 0 bases from J, with 9 bases in between.

The V and J genes are TRBV19 and TRBJ1-2; perhaps TRBD1 as D (5 bases). Per the germline V gene, CDR1 is LNHDA and CDR2 is SQIVND (reference sequence). The CDR3 loop spans 13 amino acids. V dropped 2 bases and J dropped 6 bases, with 10 bases sitting between them. The DNA for the CDR3 is TGTGCCAGTAGTATAATGGGGCAGGATGGCTACACCTTC. The encoded protein is CASSIMGQDGYTF.

The chain couples TRBV13 to TRBJ1-1, with D unresolved. Germline CDR1 is PRHDT and CDR2 is FYEKMQ (reference sequence). This CDR3 is 15 amino acids long. V lost 4 bases and J 0 bases, leaving 12 bases between the germline ends. The DNA for the CDR3 is TGTGCCAGCAGCTCAGCCGCGAGGATGAACACTGAAGCTTTCTTT. This encodes CASSSAARMNTEAFF.